This T cell receptor beta chain was identified in a study of cytomegalovirus exposure and HLA in healthy donors. Study-wide results and caveats: Across donors, sequencing depth was assumed by presence/absence analyses to be roughly uniform.

This clone turned up a few times. Its specificity is unknown. From germline, CDR1 is LNHNV and CDR2 YYDKDF (reference sequence). V dropped 3 bases and J dropped 4 bases, with 19 bases sitting between them. This CDR3 is built from 16 residues. PCR employed 60 Vbeta and 13 Jbeta primers. This table comes from immunoSEQ multiplex PCR, and its TCRdb copy is limited to in-frame clones, with some not included. Of tens of thousands of clones detected, 75% appear once; the ten largest clones hold 2% to 2.5%. The sequencing sample was made of PBMCs. The chain has TRBV15 and TRBJ2-7, with D possibly being TRBD2 (6 bases). This TCR was sampled from a middle-aged man in good health and CMV-seronegative. The CDR3 region is CATSRVFGSPSYEQYF. CDR3 DNA: TGTGCCACCAGCAGGGTTTTCGGGAGCCCTTCTTACGAGCAGTACTTC.